These 5 T cell receptor beta chains originate from one sample sequenced in a study of T cells in women clearing cervical HPV infection (dated by TCRdb to the late 2010s). Library preparation used the immunoSEQ multiplex PCR assay. The clones in this table, taken by TCRdb from immuneACCESS, are in-frame only. Not every clone is retained; where verified, under half of the shortfall comes from an unresolved V gene, and the cause of the rest is unknown. The data table for this sample lists about 19,000 clones. About 16% of the sample belongs to the ten largest clones. The sequenced material came from blood buffy coat. Receptors originate from a woman aged 18 to 75 with a cervical HPV16 infection that either progressed to CIN3+ or cleared (not recorded which).

Notes on this clone: From the germline J gene comes the end of the CDR3, since the read stops 3 residues before it. The rearrangement links TRBV18 to TRBJ2-3, with 12 nucleotides matching TRBD1. The germline gives CDR1 KGHSH, CDR2 LQKENI. The CDR3 runs 17 residues. The covered CDR3 bases are TGTGCCAGCTCACCACCCTCCGGGACAGGGGGCAATCAGCCG. Amino acids: CASSPPSGTGGNQP. The entire CDR3 sequence reads CASSPPSGTGGNQPQYF.

Its frequency marks this clone as medium-sized. The CDR3 end falls 3 residues outside the read, so it is completed with the germline J gene. The chain employs TRBV12-3 or TRBV12-4 and TRBJ2-1, with TRBD2 matching 11 bases. The CDR3 extends over 15 amino acids. V lost 6 bases, J lost 6 bases, and 7 bases stayed unmatched. This CDR3 is CASRISGGAPNEQFF. CDR3 DNA, as far as it was read: TGTGCCAGCAGGATTAGCGGGGGGGCCCCCAATGAG.

Regarding this clone: Sequencing ends 3 residues short of the CDR3 end; the germline J gene provides the rest. The V gene is TRBV6-2 or TRBV6-3, the J gene TRBJ2-5, with a weak D call TRBD2 (6 bases). Germline lookup yields CDR1 MNHEY and CDR2 SVGEGT. The CDR3 spans 15 residues. Trimming stripped 8 bases from V and 0 bases from J, with 16 bases between. CDR3 amino acids: CASGTGGGYQETQYF. Incomplete CDR3 DNA: TGTGCCAGCGGGACGGGTGGGGGGTACCAAGAGACC.

Turning to this clone: The read ends 3 residues early relative to the CDR3; the germline J gene fills the gap. The chain employs TRBV24-1 and TRBJ2-2; possibly TRBD1 for D (6 bases). Looked up from germline, CDR1 is KGHDR and CDR2 is SFDVKD. The CDR3 extends over 16 amino acids. V was pared by 2 bases and J by 1 base, with 10 bases between. CDR3 DNA, as far as it was read: TGTGCCACCAGTGATTCGACAGGATGGAACACCGGGGAG. This translates into CATSDSTGWNTGE. The entire CDR3 protein reads CATSDSTGWNTGELFF.

In regard to this clone: The CDR3 end lies 3 residues beyond the end of the read and is filled in from the germline J gene. The chain employs TRBV18 and TRBJ2-2; 8 nucleotides line up with TRBD1. The CDR3 is 16 amino acids. Germline lookup yields CDR1 KGHSH and CDR2 LQKENI. The CDR3 DNA, read in part, is TGTGCCAGCTCACCCTCGACAGGGGCCCTGGATTCACCG. This gives the protein CASSPSTGALDSP. The whole CDR3 region reads CASSPSTGALDSPLFF.